One and the same sample provided the 18 T cell receptor beta chains below, sequenced in a study of blood T cell repertoires in COVID-19. Sequencing was performed with immunoSEQ multiplex PCR; in TCRdb, only in-frame clones are kept and a portion is missing. The sample carries about 260,000 clones, roughly nine tenths recorded once. Sequenced input: peripheral blood. The source of these receptors is a middle-aged man who had recovered from COVID-19.

V gene TRBV5-6 combines with J gene TRBJ1-4; the D is unclear. Germline V CDR1 and CDR2: SGHDT, YYEEEE. Between the trimmed V and J ends, which lost 0 bases and 4 bases, there was a span of 7 bases. This CDR3 has 14 residues. In DNA, the CDR3 is TGTGCCAGCAGCTTGGTGGCAGTTAATGAAAAACTGTTTTTT. It translates to CASSLVAVNEKLFF.

The chain links TRBV5-4 to TRBJ2-7; a weak D match, TRBD1 (6 bases). Germline lookup yields CDR1 SGHNT and CDR2 YYREEE (reference sequence). V lost 0 bases and J lost 2, with 12 bases in between. The CDR3 covers 15 residues. For the CDR3, the DNA is TGTGCCAGCAGCTTGGGGGACACGTCAACCTACGAGCAGTACTTC. It is translated as CASSLGDTSTYEQYF. The full variable domain, rest sourced from reference TRBV5-4 and TRBJ2-7, is ETGVTQSPTHLIKTRGQQVTLRCSSQSGHNTVSWYQQALGQGPQFIFQYYREEENGRGNFPPRFSGLQFPNYSSELNVNALELDDSALYLCASSLGDTSTYEQYFGPGTRLTVT.

The V call is TRBV5-1, the J call TRBJ2-7; TRBD2 agrees at 10 bases. The CDR3 is 17 amino acids. J lost 0 bases, V lost 4 bases, and 10 bases had no gene match. From germline, CDR1 is SGHRS and CDR2 YFSETQ. CDR3 bases: TGCGCCAGCAGCACAAGGTGGACTAGCGGAAGCTCCTACGAGCAGTACTTC. It yields the protein CASSTRWTSGSSYEQYF.

V usage is TRBV12-5 and J usage is TRBJ2-5; weak D call: TRBD1 (7 bases). Deletions cut 0 bases from V and 5 bases from J, with 22 bases between. This CDR3 is built from 18 residues. Looked up from germline, CDR1 is LGHNT and CDR2 is FRNRAP. The CDR3 coding sequence is TGTGCTAGTGGTTTGGTAAGGGGGGTCAGGGGGTTCGGTGAGACCCAGTACTTC. It encodes CASGLVRGVRGFGETQYF.

This clone was recorded many times. V gene TRBV4-2 combines with J gene TRBJ2-2, with 10 bases lining up with TRBD2. The CDR3 has 17 amino acids. CDR1 LGHNA and CDR2 YNFKEQ come from the germline V gene. V shed 5 bases and J 3 bases; nucleotides not matched to a gene: 9. CDR3 in amino acids: CASSSRAGGPDTGELFF. CDR3 DNA sequence: TGTGCCAGCAGCTCGAGAGCGGGAGGGCCTGACACCGGGGAGCTGTTTTTT.

The genes are TRBV28 and TRBJ2-7; D is possibly TRBD1 (5 bases). The CDR3 is 15 residues long. The V gene lost 2 bases and the J gene lost 5 bases, with 16 bases spanning the gap. Germline-derived CDR1 and CDR2 are MDHEN and SYDVKM. The CDR3 DNA follows: TGTGCCAGCAGTTTAAACCGGGCCCAGGACAACGAGCAGTACTTC. Translated: CASSLNRAQDNEQYF.

This chain connects TRBV19 to TRBJ1-2, with TRBD1 matching over 7 bases. CDR1 and CDR2 (germline): LNHDA, SQIVND (reference sequence). V was pared by 7 bases and J by 3 bases, with 8 bases of the junction left unmatched. The CDR3 spans 14 residues. The CDR3 here is CASKPWDSYYGYTF. CDR3 sequence (DNA): TGTGCCAGTAAACCTTGGGACAGCTACTATGGCTACACCTTC. The full variable domain, rest sourced from reference TRBV19 and TRBJ1-2, is DGGITQSPKYLFRKEGQNVTLSCEQNLNHDAMYWYRQDPGQGLRLIYYSQIVNDFQKGDIAEGYSVSREKKESFPLTVTSAQKNPTAFYLCASKPWDSYYGYTFGSGTRLTVV.

The V call is TRBV6-5, the J call TRBJ1-1; 7 positions match TRBD1. V lost 3 bases to trimming and J lost 1 base; unmatched junction nucleotides: 2. CDR3 length equals 14 residues. Germline loops: CDR1 MNHEY, CDR2 SVGAGI. The CDR3 DNA reads as TGTGCCAGCAGTTATCGGGACAGGAACACTGAAGCTTTCTTT. This sequence encodes CASSYRDRNTEAFF.

The chain carries TRBV27 and TRBJ1-6; unclear D gene. Trimming removed 6 bases at V and 9 bases at J, with 18 bases between. Germline loops: CDR1 MNHEY, CDR2 SMNVEV (reference sequence). The CDR3 has 15 amino acids. CDR3 region: CASRISTKLISPLHF. The CDR3 nucleotides are TGTGCCAGCAGAATAAGTACTAAACTTATTTCACCCCTCCACTTT.

The gene calls are TRBV27 and TRBJ1-2; the match to TRBD1 covers 7 bases. Germline V lookup: CDR1 MNHEY, CDR2 SMNVEV (reference sequence). V lost 4 bases, J lost 4 bases, and 3 bases stayed unmatched. The CDR3 has 13 amino acids. This CDR3 is CASSSWDSYGYTF. The CDR3 region has the DNA TGTGCCAGCAGTTCTTGGGACAGCTATGGCTACACCTTC.

This rearrangement joins TRBV2 to TRBJ1-4; possible D gene TRBD1, 6 bases. Germline lookup yields CDR1 SNHLY and CDR2 FYNNEI. V lost 8 bases and J lost 6, with 13 bases in between. The CDR3 runs 13 residues. Here the CDR3 reads CASLRGGDEKLFF. The CDR3 DNA follows: TGTGCCAGCCTGAGGGGGGGGGATGAAAAACTGTTTTTT.

This chain uses TRBV27 with TRBJ1-5; TRBD1 agrees at 11 bases. CDR3 length equals 16 residues. J was trimmed by 7 bases and V by 2 bases; bases with no gene match: 7. CDR1 is MNHEY, CDR2 SMNVEV, per germline (reference sequence). The CDR3 DNA sequence: TGTGCCAGCAGTTTAATACCCGGGACAGGGGGACAGCCCCAGCATTTT. Its translation: CASSLIPGTGGQPQHF.

The chain recombines TRBV4-3 with TRBJ2-1, with no clear D. Germline loops: CDR1 LGHNA, CDR2 YSLEER. CDR3 length: 15 amino acids. Trimming shortened V by 6 bases and J by 0 bases, and 12 bases separated the two germline ends. DNA of the CDR3: TGCGCCAGCAGTCTGGGCAGCACCTCCTACAATGAGCAGTTCTTC. This translates into CASSLGSTSYNEQFF.

The chain uses TRBV7-6 and TRBJ2-2; D is possibly TRBD2 (6 bases). Looked up from germline, CDR1 is SGHVS and CDR2 is FNYEAQ. Trimming stripped 0 bases from V and 4 bases from J, with 15 bases between. The CDR3 is 17 amino acids. The CDR3 nucleotides read TGTGCCAGCAGCTTAGCGGGGGTCGGGAGCGTCACCGGGGAGCTGTTTTTT. Translating gives CASSLAGVGSVTGELFF. The full variable domain, rest sourced from reference TRBV7-6 and TRBJ2-2, is GAGVSQSPRYKVTKRGQDVALRCDPISGHVSLYWYRQALGQGPEFLTYFNYEAQQDKSGLPNDRFSAERPEGSISTLTIQRTEQRDSAMYRCASSLAGVGSVTGELFFGEGSRLTVL.

The V call is TRBV9, the J call TRBJ2-5; tentatively, D is TRBD1 (5 bases). The germline V and J ends were trimmed by 3 bases and 2 bases, with 14 bases remaining between them. CDR1 is SGDLS and CDR2 is YYNGEE in the germline V gene. The CDR3 is 15 amino acids. The CDR3 loop is CASSELGVTQETQYF. The CDR3 region has the DNA TGTGCCAGCAGCGAGTTAGGGGTGACTCAAGAGACCCAGTACTTC. Combining the CDR3 with reference TRBV9 and TRBJ2-5 gives the whole variable domain DSGVTQTPKHLITATGQRVTLRCSPRSGDLSVYWYQQSLDQGLQFLIQYYNGEERAKGNILERFSAQQFPDLHSELNLSSLELGDSALYFCASSELGVTQETQYFGPGTRLLVL.

The rearrangement uses TRBV11-2 and TRBJ2-7, with TRBD2 matching over 9 bases. Trimming took 5 bases from V and 0 from J; bases not matched to a gene: 17. The V gene's germline CDR1 is SGHAT and CDR2 FQNNGV. The CDR3 loop spans 19 amino acids. CDR3 coding DNA: TGTGCCAGCAGCCCTCGACAGGACTGGGGTAGCGGGAGCTCCTACGAGCAGTACTTC. Translated, it gives CASSPRQDWGSGSSYEQYF.

This chain connects TRBV11-1 to TRBJ2-7; a weak D match, TRBD2 (6 bases). V lost 1 base and J lost 5, with 12 bases in between. Germline assignment: CDR1 SGHAT and CDR2 FQDESV (reference sequence). CDR3 size: 14 residues. CDR3 in amino acids: CASSLVGGGNEQYF. For the CDR3, the DNA is TGTGCCAGCAGCTTAGTTGGGGGAGGAAACGAGCAGTACTTC.

The genes are TRBV5-4 and TRBJ2-7; 7 bases are a match to TRBD1. J was trimmed by 2 bases and V by 3 bases; bases with no gene match: 5. This CDR3 region has 14 residues. Germline values: CDR1 SGHNT, CDR2 YYREEE (reference sequence). Here the CDR3 DNA reads TGTGCCAGCAGCTCCCCGGGACAGACCTACGAGCAGTACTTC. It specifies CASSSPGQTYEQYF.